The clone carrying this T cell receptor beta chain was seen at least ten times. The library was prepared for alpha chains; this beta chain is a stray read, so its frequency means little. Documented time point: blood taken at disease recurrence. Sequencing was performed on whole RNA extracted from tumor and nontumor lung tissue, or from frozen PBMC, and the material was left unsorted. The data were obtained in a study of spatial heterogeneity in lung cancer. On the study more broadly: Samples were donated by 72 untreated early-stage non-small cell lung cancer patients. Within raw reads, each unique TCR and UMI combination appeared on average more than ten times.

Germline lookup yields CDR1 SGDLS and CDR2 YYNGEE. The V gene lost 8 bases and the J gene lost 0 bases, with 14 bases spanning the gap. The CDR3 length is 15 residues. In the library, each TCR cDNA molecule bore its own unique molecular identifier. TCRdb re-analysed the 5' RACE reads in MiXCR, keeping a single row per CDR3 protein. The data hold roughly 9,700 distinct CDR3 sequences, with under 4% observed a single time. The sequencing used PBMCs, collected at recurrence. This chain connects TRBV9 to TRBJ2-2; D is tentatively TRBD1 or TRBD2 (7 bases each). The sequence came from a female donor with early-stage non-small cell lung cancer. Written as DNA, the CDR3 is TGTGCCAGTCAGGGGGGGGCCGCGAACACCGGGGAGCTGTTTTTT. Translating gives CASQGGAANTGELFF.